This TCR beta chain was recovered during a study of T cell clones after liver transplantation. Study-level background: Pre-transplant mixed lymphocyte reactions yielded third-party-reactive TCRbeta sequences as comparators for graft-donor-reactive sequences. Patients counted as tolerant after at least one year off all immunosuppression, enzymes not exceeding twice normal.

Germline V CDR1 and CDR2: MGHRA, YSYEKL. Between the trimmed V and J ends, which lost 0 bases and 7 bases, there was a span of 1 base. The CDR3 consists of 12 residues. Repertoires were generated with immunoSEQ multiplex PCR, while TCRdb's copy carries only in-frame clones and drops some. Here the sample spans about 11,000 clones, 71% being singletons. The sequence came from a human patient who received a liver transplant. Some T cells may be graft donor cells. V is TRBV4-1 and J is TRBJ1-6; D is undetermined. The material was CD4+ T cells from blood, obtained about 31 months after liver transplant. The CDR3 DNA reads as TGCGCCAGCAGCCAAGACAATTCACCCCTCCACTTT. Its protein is CASSQDNSPLHF.